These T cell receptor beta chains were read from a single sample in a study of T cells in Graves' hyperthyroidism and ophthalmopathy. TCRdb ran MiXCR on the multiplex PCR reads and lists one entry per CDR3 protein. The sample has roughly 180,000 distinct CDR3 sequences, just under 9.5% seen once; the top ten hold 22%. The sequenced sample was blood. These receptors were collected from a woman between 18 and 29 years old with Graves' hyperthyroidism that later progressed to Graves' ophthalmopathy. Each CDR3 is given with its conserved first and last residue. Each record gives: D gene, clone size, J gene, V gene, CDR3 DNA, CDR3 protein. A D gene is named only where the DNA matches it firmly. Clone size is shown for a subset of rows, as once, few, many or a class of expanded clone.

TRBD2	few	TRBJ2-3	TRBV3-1	TGTGCCAGCAGCACCCGGGTAGCGGGGAGGGGCACAGATACGCAGTATTTT	CASSTRVAGRGTDTQYF
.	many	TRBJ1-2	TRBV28	TGTGCCAGCAGTTTCGGGGGGGCTTGGGGCTACACCTTC	CASSFGGAWGYTF
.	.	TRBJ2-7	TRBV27	TGTGCCAGCAGTATATCGTCACAGGGACCCGAGCAGTACTTC	CASSISSQGPEQYF
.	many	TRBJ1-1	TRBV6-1	TGTGCCAGCACCCCAAAGGGAAGGGTTATGAACACTGAAGCTTTCTTT	CASTPKGRVMNTEAFF
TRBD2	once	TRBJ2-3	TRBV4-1	TGCGCCAGCAGCCAAGAGCCAGCGGGAGGGCCCACAGATACGCAGTATTTT	CASSQEPAGGPTDTQYF
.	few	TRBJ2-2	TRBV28	TGTGCCATCACTAAGAGCACCGGGGAGCTGTTTTTT	CAITKSTGELFF
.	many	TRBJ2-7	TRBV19	TGTGCCAGTAGTTCTCGTACCGGGACCTCCTACGAGCAGTACTTC	CASSSRTGTSYEQYF
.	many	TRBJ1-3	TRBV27	TGTGCCAGCAGGGCAGCCTCTGGAAACACCATATATTTT	CASRAASGNTIYF
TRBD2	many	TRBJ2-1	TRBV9	TGTGCCAGCAGCGTAGCTAGCGGTCCCTACAATGAGCAGTTCTTC	CASSVASGPYNEQFF
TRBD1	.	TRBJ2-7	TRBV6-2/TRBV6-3	TGTGTCAGCAGTTACTTTGGACAGGGCTACGAGCAGTACTTC	CVSSYFGQGYEQYF
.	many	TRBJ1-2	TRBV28	TGTGCCAGCAGTTCCCCAGCCCTAAACGCCAAATATGGCTACACCTTC	CASSSPALNAKYGYTF
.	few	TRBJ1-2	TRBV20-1	TGCAGTGCTGGCTTATCCGGGACCGAAACCTCCTATGGCTACACCTTC	CSAGLSGTETSYGYTF
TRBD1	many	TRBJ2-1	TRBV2	TGTGCCAGCACCATACAGGGGTTTAATGAGCAGTTCTTC	CASTIQGFNEQFF
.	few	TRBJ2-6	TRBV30	TGTGCCTGGAGTACAGGGACTTCCTCTGGGGCCAACGTCCTGACTTTC	CAWSTGTSSGANVLTF
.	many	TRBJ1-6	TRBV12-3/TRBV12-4	TGTGCCAGCAGTTTAGGGGTAGGAGGATTTAATTCACCCCTCCACTTT	CASSLGVGGFNSPLHF
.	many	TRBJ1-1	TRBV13	TGTGCCAGCAGCTATACAGGCACCACTGAAGCTTTCTTT	CASSYTGTTEAFF
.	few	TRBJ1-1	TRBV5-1	TGCGCCAGCAGCCTCAGGAGGCCCCCTGAACTTGAAGCTTTCTTT	CASSLRRPPELEAFF
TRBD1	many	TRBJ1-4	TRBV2	TGTGCCAGCAGTGACATTCCGACAGGGATTCGTAGTGAAAAACTGTTTTTT	CASSDIPTGIRSEKLFF
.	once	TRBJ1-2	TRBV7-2	TGTGCCAGCAATTCGGGGGGGGGGGCTGGCTACACCTTC	CASNSGGGAGYTF
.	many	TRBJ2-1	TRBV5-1	TGCGCCAGCAAACAAGAAGCGATTTCCTACAATGAGCAGTTCTTC	CASKQEAISYNEQFF
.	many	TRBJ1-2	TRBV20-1	TGCAGTGCTAGCCCAAGATCAACCAGAGATGGCTACACCTTC	CSASPRSTRDGYTF
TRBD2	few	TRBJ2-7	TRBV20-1	TGCAGTGCCGGGACTAGCGGGAGATACGAGCAGTACTTC	CSAGTSGRYEQYF
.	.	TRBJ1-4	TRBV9	TGTGCCAGCAGCCAACTCACTGCGTATGGGGAAAAACTGTTTTTT	CASSQLTAYGEKLFF
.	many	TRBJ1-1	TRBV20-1	TGCAGTGCTCGATACAGGTCTGGGGGGACTCGCGCTGAAGCTTTCTTT	CSARYRSGGTRAEAFF
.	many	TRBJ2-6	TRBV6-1	TGTGCCAGCAGTTCGAAGAGGGAGAGGGCCAACGTCCTGACTTTC	CASSSKRERANVLTF
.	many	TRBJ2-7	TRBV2	TGTGCCAGCAGTGCGGGTGACGAGCAGTACTTC	CASSAGDEQYF
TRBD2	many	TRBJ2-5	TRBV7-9	TGTGCCAGCAGCTTAGCAGCCGGGACTAGATTCGGAGAGACCCAGTACTTC	CASSLAAGTRFGETQYF
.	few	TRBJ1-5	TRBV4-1	TGCGCCAGCAGCCAAGAAGGATTTACAGGCGACTATAGCAATCAGCCCCAGCATTTT	CASSQEGFTGDYSNQPQHF
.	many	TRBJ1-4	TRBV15	TGTGCCACCAGCAGAGAGTCCAGTGATGAAAAACTGTTTTTT	CATSRESSDEKLFF
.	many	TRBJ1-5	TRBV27	TGTGCCAGCAGTTTATCGGGCAGGGAGAGCAATCAGCCCCAGCATTTT	CASSLSGRESNQPQHF